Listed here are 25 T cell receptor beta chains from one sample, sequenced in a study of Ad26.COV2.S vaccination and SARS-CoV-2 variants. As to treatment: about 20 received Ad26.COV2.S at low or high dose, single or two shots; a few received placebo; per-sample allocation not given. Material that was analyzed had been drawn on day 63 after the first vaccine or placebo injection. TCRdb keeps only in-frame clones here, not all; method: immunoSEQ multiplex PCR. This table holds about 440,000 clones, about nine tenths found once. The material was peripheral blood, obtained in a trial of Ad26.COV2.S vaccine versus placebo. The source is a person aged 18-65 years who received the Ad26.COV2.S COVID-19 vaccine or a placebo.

The CDR3 sequence: CASSIDLTTGPFGELFF. DNA of the CDR3: TGTGCCAGTAGTATAGATCTCACCACAGGTCCATTCGGGGAGCTGTTTTTT. The rearrangement uses TRBV19 and TRBJ2-2; tentative D call: TRBD1 (5 bases). V lost 0 bases and J lost 7, with 18 bases in between. The length of the CDR3 is 17 residues. Germline CDR1 LNHDA, CDR2 SQIVND (reference sequence).

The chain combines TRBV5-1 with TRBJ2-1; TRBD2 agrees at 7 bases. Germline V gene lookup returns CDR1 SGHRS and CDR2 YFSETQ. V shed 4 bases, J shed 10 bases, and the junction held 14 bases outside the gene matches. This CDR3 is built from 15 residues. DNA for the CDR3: TGCGCCAGCAGCCCGTGGACTAGACAATATAGGGAGCAGTTCTTC. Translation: CASSPWTRQYREQFF.

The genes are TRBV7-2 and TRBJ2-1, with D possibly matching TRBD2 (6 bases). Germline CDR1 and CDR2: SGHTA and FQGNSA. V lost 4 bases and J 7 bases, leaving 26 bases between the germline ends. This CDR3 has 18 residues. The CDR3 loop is CASSSRTGWGLGGNEQFF. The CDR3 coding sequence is TGTGCCAGCAGCTCAAGAACTGGTTGGGGACTTGGGGGGAATGAGCAGTTCTTC. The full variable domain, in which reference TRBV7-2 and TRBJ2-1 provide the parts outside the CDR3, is GAGVSQSPSNKVTEKGKDVELRCDPISGHTALYWYRQSLGQGLEFLIYFQGNSAPDKSGLPSDRFSAERTGGSVSTLTIQRTQQEDSAVYLCASSSRTGWGLGGNEQFFGPGTRLTVL.

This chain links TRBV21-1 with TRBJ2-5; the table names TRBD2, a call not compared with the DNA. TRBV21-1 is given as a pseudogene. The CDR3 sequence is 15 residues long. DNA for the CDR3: TGTGCCAGCAGCACCAAGCGGGAAGCGAGGGAGACCCAGTACTTC. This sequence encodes CASSTKREARETQYF.

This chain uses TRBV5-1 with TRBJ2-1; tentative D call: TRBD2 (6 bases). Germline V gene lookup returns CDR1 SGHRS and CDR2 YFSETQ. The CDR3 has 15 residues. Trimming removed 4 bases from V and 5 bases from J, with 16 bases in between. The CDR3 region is CASSRELLKDNEQFF. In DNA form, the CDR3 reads TGCGCCAGCAGCCGGGAGCTTCTAAAAGACAATGAGCAGTTCTTC. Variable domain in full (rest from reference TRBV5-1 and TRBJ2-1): KAGVTQTPRYLIKTRGQQVTLSCSPISGHRSVSWYQQTPGQGLQFLFEYFSETQRNKGNFPGRFSGRQFSNSRSEMNVSTLELGDSALYLCASSRELLKDNEQFFGPGTRLTVL.

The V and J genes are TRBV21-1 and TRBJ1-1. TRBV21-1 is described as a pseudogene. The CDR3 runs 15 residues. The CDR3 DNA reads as TGTGCCAGCAGCAACGCCGGGCCCCGGAACACTGAAGCTTTCTTT. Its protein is CASSNAGPRNTEAFF.

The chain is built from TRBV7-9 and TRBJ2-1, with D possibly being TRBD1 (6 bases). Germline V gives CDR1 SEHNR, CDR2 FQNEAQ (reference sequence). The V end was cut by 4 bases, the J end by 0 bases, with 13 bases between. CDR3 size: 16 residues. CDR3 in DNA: TGTGCCAGCAGCTCACAGGGTTGGAACTCCTACAATGAGCAGTTCTTC. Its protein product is CASSSQGWNSYNEQFF. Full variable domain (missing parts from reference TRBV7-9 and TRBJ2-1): DTGVSQNPRHKITKRGQNVTFRCDPISEHNRLYWYRQTLGQGPEFLTYFQNEAQLEKSRLLSDRFSAERPKGSFSTLEIQRTEQGDSAMYLCASSSQGWNSYNEQFFGPGTRLTVL.

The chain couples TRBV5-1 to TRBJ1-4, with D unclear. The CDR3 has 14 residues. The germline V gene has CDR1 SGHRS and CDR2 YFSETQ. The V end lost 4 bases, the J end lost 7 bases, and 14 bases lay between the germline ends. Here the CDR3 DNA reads TGCGCCAGCAGCACCCCAACGAGGGTTGAAAAACTGTTTTTT. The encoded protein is CASSTPTRVEKLFF. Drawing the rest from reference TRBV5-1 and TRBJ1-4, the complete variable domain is KAGVTQTPRYLIKTRGQQVTLSCSPISGHRSVSWYQQTPGQGLQFLFEYFSETQRNKGNFPGRFSGRQFSNSRSEMNVSTLELGDSALYLCASSTPTRVEKLFFGSGTQLSVL.

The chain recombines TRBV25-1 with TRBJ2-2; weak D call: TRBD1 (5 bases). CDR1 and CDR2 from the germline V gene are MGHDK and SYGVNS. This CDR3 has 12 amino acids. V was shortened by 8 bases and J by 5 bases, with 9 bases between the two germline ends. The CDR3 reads CASSKGTGELFF. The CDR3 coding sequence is TGTGCCAGCTCCAAGGGGACCGGGGAGCTGTTTTTT.

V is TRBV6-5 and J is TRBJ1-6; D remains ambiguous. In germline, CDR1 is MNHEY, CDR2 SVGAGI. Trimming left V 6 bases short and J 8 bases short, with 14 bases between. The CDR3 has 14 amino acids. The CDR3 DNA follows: TGTGCCAGCAGAGGGCTACTCCCTGATTCACCCCTCCACTTT. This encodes CASRGLLPDSPLHF.

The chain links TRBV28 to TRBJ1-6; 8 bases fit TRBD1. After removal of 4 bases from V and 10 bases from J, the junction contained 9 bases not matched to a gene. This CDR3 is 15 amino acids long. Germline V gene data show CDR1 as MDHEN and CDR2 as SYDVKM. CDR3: CASSSRDRLRSPLHF. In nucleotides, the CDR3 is TGTGCCAGCAGTTCTCGGGACAGGTTGCGATCACCCCTCCACTTT.

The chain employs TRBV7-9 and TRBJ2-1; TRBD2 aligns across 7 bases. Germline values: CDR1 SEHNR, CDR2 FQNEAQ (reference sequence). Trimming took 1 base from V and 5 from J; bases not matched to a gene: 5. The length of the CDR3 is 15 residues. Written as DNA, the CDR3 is TGTGCCAGCAGCTTAGGACGCGGGGGTCACAATGAGCAGTTCTTC. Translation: CASSLGRGGHNEQFF.

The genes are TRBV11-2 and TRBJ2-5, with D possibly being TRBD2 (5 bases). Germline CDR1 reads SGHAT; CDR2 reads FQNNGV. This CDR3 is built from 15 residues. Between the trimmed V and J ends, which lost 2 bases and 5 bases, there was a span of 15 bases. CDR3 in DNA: TGTGCCAGCAGCTTAAGGGCTAGCCGACTGGAGACCCAGTACTTC. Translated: CASSLRASRLETQYF.

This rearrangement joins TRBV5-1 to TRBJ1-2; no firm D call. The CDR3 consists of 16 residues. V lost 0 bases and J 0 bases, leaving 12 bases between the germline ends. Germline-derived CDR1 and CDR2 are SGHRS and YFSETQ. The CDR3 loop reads CASSLGSGISNYGYTF. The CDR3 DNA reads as TGCGCCAGCAGCTTGGGCTCTGGGATCTCTAACTATGGCTACACCTTC.

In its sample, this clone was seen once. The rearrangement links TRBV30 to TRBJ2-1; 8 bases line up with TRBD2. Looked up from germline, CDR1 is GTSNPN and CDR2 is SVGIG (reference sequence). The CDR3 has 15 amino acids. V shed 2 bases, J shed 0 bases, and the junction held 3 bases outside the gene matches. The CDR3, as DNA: TGTGCCTGGAGTCCGGGGGGGCTCTCCTACAATGAGCAGTTCTTC. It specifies CAWSPGGLSYNEQFF.

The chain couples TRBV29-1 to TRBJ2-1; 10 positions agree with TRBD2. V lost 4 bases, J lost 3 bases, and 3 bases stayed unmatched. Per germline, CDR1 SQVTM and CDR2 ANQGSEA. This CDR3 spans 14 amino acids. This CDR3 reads CSVVRTSGYNEQFF. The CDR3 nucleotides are TGCAGCGTTGTCAGGACTAGCGGCTACAATGAGCAGTTCTTC.

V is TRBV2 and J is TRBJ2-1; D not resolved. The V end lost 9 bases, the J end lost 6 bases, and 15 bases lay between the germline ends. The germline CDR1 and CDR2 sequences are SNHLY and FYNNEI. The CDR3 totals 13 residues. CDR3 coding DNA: TGTGCCAGTACGGTCGAAGATTTCAATGAGCAGTTCTTC. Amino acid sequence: CASTVEDFNEQFF.

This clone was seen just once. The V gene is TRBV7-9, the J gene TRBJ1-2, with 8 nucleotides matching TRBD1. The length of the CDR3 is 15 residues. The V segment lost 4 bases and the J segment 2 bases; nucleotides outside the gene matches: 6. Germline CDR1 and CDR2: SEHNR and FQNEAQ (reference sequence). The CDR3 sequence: CASSSDRGGNYGYTF. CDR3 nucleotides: TGTGCCAGCAGCTCAGACAGGGGAGGGAACTATGGCTACACCTTC.

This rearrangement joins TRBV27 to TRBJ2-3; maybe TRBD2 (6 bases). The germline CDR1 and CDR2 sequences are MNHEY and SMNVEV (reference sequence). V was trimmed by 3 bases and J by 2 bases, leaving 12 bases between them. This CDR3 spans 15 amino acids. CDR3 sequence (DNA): TGTGCCAGCAGTTTCCTGGGACTTTCCACAGATACGCAGTATTTT. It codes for CASSFLGLSTDTQYF.

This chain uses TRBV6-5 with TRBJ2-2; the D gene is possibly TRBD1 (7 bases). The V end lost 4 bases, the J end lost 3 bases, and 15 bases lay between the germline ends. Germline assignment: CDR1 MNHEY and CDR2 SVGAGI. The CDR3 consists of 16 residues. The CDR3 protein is CASSSPRRGHTGELFF. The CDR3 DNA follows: TGTGCCAGCAGTTCCCCCAGGAGGGGGCACACCGGGGAGCTGTTTTTT.

Here the CDR3 reads CASSDLVSAQYF. For the CDR3, the DNA is TGTGCCAGCAGTGATCTGGTATCGGCCCAGTACTTC. The chain combines TRBV25-1 with TRBJ2-5; D remains ambiguous. Trimming cost V 3 bases and J 9 bases, with 11 bases left between them. CDR3 length: 12 amino acids. Germline V lookup: CDR1 MGHDK, CDR2 SYGVNS.

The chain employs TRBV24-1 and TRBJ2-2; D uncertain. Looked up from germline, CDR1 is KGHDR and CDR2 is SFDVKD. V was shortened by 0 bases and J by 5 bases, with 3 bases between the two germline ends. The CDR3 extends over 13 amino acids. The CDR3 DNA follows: TGTGCCACCAGTGATTTGGGGACCGGGGAGCTGTTTTTT. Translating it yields CATSDLGTGELFF.

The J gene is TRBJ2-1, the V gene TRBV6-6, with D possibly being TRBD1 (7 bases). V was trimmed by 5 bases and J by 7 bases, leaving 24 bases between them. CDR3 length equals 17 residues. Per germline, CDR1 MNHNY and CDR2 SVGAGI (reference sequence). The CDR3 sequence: CASSPQGPEGAWNEQFF. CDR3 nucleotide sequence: TGTGCCAGCAGTCCGCAGGGACCGGAGGGGGCATGGAATGAGCAGTTCTTC.

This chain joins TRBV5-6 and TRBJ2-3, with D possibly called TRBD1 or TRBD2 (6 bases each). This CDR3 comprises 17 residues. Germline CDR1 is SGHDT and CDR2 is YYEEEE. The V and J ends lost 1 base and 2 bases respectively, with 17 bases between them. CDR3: CASSLMAGQGYTDTQYF. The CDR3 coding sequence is TGTGCCAGCAGCTTGATGGCGGGGCAGGGGTACACAGATACGCAGTATTTT.

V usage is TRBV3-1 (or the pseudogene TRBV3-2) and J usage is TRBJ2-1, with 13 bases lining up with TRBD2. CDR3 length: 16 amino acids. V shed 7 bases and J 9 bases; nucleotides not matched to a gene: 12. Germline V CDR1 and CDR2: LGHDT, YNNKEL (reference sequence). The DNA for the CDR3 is TGTGCCAGCAACGACCGGAGGACTAGCGGGAGCTCTGAGCAGTTCTTC. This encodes CASNDRRTSGSSEQFF.